The 21 T cell receptor beta chains presented below share a single source sample, sequenced in a study of blood T cell repertoires in COVID-19. Sequencing was performed with immunoSEQ multiplex PCR; in TCRdb, only in-frame clones are kept and a portion is missing. Of about 210,000 clones listed, 88% are singletons. What was sequenced was peripheral blood. These receptors were collected from a man aged 65 to 85 with acute or convalescent COVID-19.

J is TRBJ2-7 and V is TRBV9; 13 bases align to TRBD2. Unmatched junction bases numbered 11, after V lost 4 bases and J lost 7 bases. This CDR3 is built from 16 residues. Germline V gene sequence: CDR1 SGDLS, CDR2 YYNGEE. CDR3 sequence: CASSSHGLAGAGEQYF. The CDR3 DNA sequence: TGTGCCAGCAGCTCACATGGACTAGCGGGAGCAGGGGAGCAGTACTTC.

The genes are TRBV7-9 and TRBJ2-7, with D maybe TRBD2 (6 bases). Germline V gives CDR1 SEHNR, CDR2 FQNEAQ (reference sequence). V lost 10 bases, J lost 3 bases, and 13 bases lay in between. The CDR3 is 12 amino acids. The CDR3 spells CAIVLGGYEQYF. The CDR3 nucleotides are TGTGCCATCGTACTGGGGGGCTACGAGCAGTACTTC.

This clone was recorded once. The rearrangement uses TRBV27 and TRBJ2-7; maybe TRBD1 (6 bases). With 7 bases removed from V and 0 bases from J, the gap between germline ends came to 16 bases. The CDR3 runs to 15 residues. CDR1 and CDR2 from the germline V gene are MNHEY and SMNVEV (reference sequence). CDR3 nucleotide sequence: TGTGCCAGCACCAAAACCGGACAGAGCTCCTACGAGCAGTACTTC. Translated, it gives CASTKTGQSSYEQYF.

This chain uses TRBV5-1 with TRBJ2-5; 10 nucleotides agree with TRBD1. The CDR3 covers 15 residues. From germline, CDR1 is SGHRS and CDR2 YFSETQ. V shed 6 bases and J 1 base; nucleotides not matched to a gene: 6. The CDR3 loop is CASTTGGLVQETQYF. In DNA form, the CDR3 reads TGCGCCAGCACGACAGGGGGCCTTGTCCAAGAGACCCAGTACTTC.

The chain couples TRBV6-2 or TRBV6-3 to TRBJ2-2; D is perhaps TRBD1 (6 bases). Germline V gene lookup returns CDR1 MNHEY and CDR2 SVGEGT. Trimming shortened V by 1 base and J by 0 bases, and 9 bases separated the two germline ends. This CDR3 is 16 amino acids long. CDR3: CASSYFGGPNTGELFF. DNA for the CDR3: TGTGCCAGCAGTTACTTTGGGGGCCCGAACACCGGGGAGCTGTTTTTT.

The chain has TRBV7-8 and TRBJ2-1; D not resolved. Germline CDR1 reads SGHVS; CDR2 reads FQNEAQ. V was pared by 4 bases and J by 0 bases, with 7 bases between. This CDR3 has 14 amino acids. The CDR3 here is CASSSYTSYNEQFF. The CDR3 DNA reads TGTGCCAGCAGCTCATACACCTCCTACAATGAGCAGTTCTTC.

In this sample, this clone turned up once. The chain employs TRBV6-5 and TRBJ2-1, with 9 bases fitting TRBD1. The length of the CDR3 is 14 residues. CDR1 is MNHEY and CDR2 is SVGAGI in the germline V gene. Trimming removed 4 bases from V and 4 bases from J; junction bases left unmatched: 2. DNA of the CDR3: TGTGCCAGCAGTTTCGGGACAGGGTACAATGAGCAGTTCTTC. Translation: CASSFGTGYNEQFF.

V gene TRBV19 combines with J gene TRBJ1-2; 7 bases fit TRBD1. The CDR3 loop spans 14 amino acids. V shed 6 bases, J shed 4 bases, and the junction held 8 bases outside the gene matches. CDR1 and CDR2 (germline): LNHDA, SQIVND (reference sequence). CDR3 region: CASSRTGSGYGYTF. CDR3 nucleotides: TGTGCCAGTAGCCGGACAGGTTCTGGCTATGGCTACACCTTC. The full variable domain, in which reference TRBV19 and TRBJ1-2 provide the parts outside the CDR3, is DGGITQSPKYLFRKEGQNVTLSCEQNLNHDAMYWYRQDPGQGLRLIYYSQIVNDFQKGDIAEGYSVSREKKESFPLTVTSAQKNPTAFYLCASSRTGSGYGYTFGSGTRLTVV.

For the CDR3, the DNA is TGTGCCAGCTCACCAATGACAGGGGTCGGGGAGCTGTTTTTT. Translated: CASSPMTGVGELFF. The V call is TRBV18, the J call TRBJ2-2; the match to TRBD1 covers 8 bases. J was trimmed by 7 bases and V by 2 bases; bases with no gene match: 3. Germline V lookup: CDR1 KGHSH, CDR2 LQKENI. This CDR3 is built from 14 residues. The complete variable domain, with remaining parts taken from reference TRBV18 and TRBJ2-2, reads NAGVMQNPRHLVRRRGQEARLRCSPMKGHSHVYWYRQLPEEGLKFMVYLQKENIIDESGMPKERFSAEFPKEGPSILRIQQVVRGDSAAYFCASSPMTGVGELFFGEGSRLTVL.

V usage is TRBV19 and J usage is TRBJ1-4, with TRBD1 matching 7 bases. The CDR3 runs to 15 residues. The V and J ends lost 3 bases and 8 bases, in that order; junction bases with no gene match: 9. CDR1 is LNHDA and CDR2 is SQIVND in the germline V gene (reference sequence). The CDR3 sequence is CASSMGQTAGEKLFF. CDR3 DNA: TGTGCCAGTAGTATGGGACAGACAGCCGGGGAAAAACTGTTTTTT.

CDR3 residues: CASSLGLRNQPQHF. The DNA of the CDR3 is TGTGCCAGCAGCTTGGGACTTAGGAATCAGCCCCAGCATTTT. The chain uses TRBV7-2 and TRBJ1-5; weak D call: TRBD1 (5 bases). Germline V gene sequence: CDR1 SGHTA, CDR2 FQGNSA. The length of the CDR3 is 14 residues. Between the trimmed V and J ends, which lost 3 bases and 4 bases, there was a span of 10 bases.

This clone was seen just once. V and J are TRBV6-5 and TRBJ2-3; possible D gene TRBD1, 6 bases. Germline V gene sequence: CDR1 MNHEY, CDR2 SVGAGI. The germline V and J ends were trimmed by 2 bases and 3 bases, with 9 bases remaining between them. The CDR3 covers 14 residues. CDR3 sequence: CASSYDQGTDTQYF. For the CDR3, the DNA is TGTGCCAGCAGTTACGATCAGGGGACAGATACGCAGTATTTT.

The chain links TRBV5-4 to TRBJ2-5; 7 bases are a match to TRBD1. The CDR3 is made up of 14 amino acids. Germline CDR1 SGHNT, CDR2 YYREEE (reference sequence). J gave up 5 bases and V 5 bases, and 9 bases lay outside the gene matches. The CDR3 protein is CASSLPGRGETQYF. CDR3 nucleotide sequence: TGTGCCAGCAGTCTCCCGGGCAGGGGGGAGACCCAGTACTTC.

This chain joins TRBV4-1 and TRBJ2-3, with 9 bases matching TRBD1. Unmatched junction bases numbered 6, after V lost 3 bases and J lost 2 bases. CDR1 and CDR2 (germline): MGHRA, YSYEKL. The CDR3 has 16 residues. The CDR3 spells CASSHEGQGFTDTQYF. In nucleotides, the CDR3 is TGCGCCAGCAGCCACGAGGGACAGGGTTTCACAGATACGCAGTATTTT.

The chain employs TRBV18 and TRBJ2-5, with 8 positions matching TRBD2. Germline V gene data show CDR1 as KGHSH and CDR2 as LQKENI. The CDR3 has 15 amino acids. Trimming at V came to 8 bases and at J to 1 base, leaving 9 bases not matched to a gene. The CDR3 is CASGEREYGQETQYF. The CDR3 region has the DNA TGTGCCAGCGGGGAGCGGGAGTATGGCCAAGAGACCCAGTACTTC.

This chain links TRBV10-3 with TRBJ1-5, with TRBD1 matching 8 bases. V was clipped by 3 bases and J by 2 bases; unmatched bases: 3. Germline V CDR1 and CDR2: ENHRY, SYGVKD. This CDR3 contains 15 residues. The CDR3 is CAISEKTGGNQPQHF. The CDR3 region has the DNA TGTGCCATCAGTGAAAAGACAGGGGGCAATCAGCCCCAGCATTTT.

This chain joins TRBV5-1 and TRBJ2-3; 9 nucleotides align to TRBD1. The V gene end was trimmed by 0 bases and the J gene end by 4 bases; junction bases not matched to a gene: 3. Germline CDR1 is SGHRS and CDR2 is YFSETQ. The CDR3 sequence is 15 residues long. CDR3 sequence: CASSLGQGGPDTQYF. The CDR3 bases are TGCGCCAGCAGCTTGGGACAGGGGGGACCAGATACGCAGTATTTT.

The rearrangement uses TRBV5-1 and TRBJ1-3, with D perhaps matching TRBD1 (6 bases). The CDR3 is 15 amino acids. Germline loops: CDR1 SGHRS, CDR2 YFSETQ. V lost 0 bases, J lost 3 bases, and 10 bases lay in between. Here the CDR3 DNA reads TGCGCCAGCAGCTTGGGGCAGGGGATTGGAAACACCATATATTTT. It translates to CASSLGQGIGNTIYF.

The chain carries TRBV7-2 and TRBJ2-7, with D perhaps TRBD1 (5 bases). V gave up 5 bases and J gave up 7 bases, with 18 bases separating them. This CDR3 has 14 residues. CDR1 is SGHTA and CDR2 is FQGNSA in the germline V gene. CDR3 sequence (DNA): TGTGCCAGCAGCGCCAGACAGACGCTTGGTGAGCAGTACTTC. It yields the protein CASSARQTLGEQYF.

The chain joins TRBV19 to TRBJ1-5, with 7 bases aligning to TRBD1. This CDR3 region has 16 residues. Germline CDR1 is LNHDA and CDR2 is SQIVND (reference sequence). V lost 5 bases, J lost 0 bases, and 7 bases stayed unmatched. CDR3 DNA: TGTGCCAGTAGTTACGGACAGGTCTATAGCAATCAGCCCCAGCATTTT. This encodes CASSYGQVYSNQPQHF.

The sample holds one count of this clone. This rearrangement joins TRBV9 to TRBJ2-1; D is unresolved. Germline lookup yields CDR1 SGDLS and CDR2 YYNGEE. The germline V and J ends were trimmed by 0 bases and 3 bases, with 10 bases remaining between them. CDR3 size: 15 residues. The DNA of the CDR3 is TGTGCCAGCAGCGTAGTAGCCCACAACTACAATGAGCAGTTCTTC. This encodes CASSVVAHNYNEQFF.